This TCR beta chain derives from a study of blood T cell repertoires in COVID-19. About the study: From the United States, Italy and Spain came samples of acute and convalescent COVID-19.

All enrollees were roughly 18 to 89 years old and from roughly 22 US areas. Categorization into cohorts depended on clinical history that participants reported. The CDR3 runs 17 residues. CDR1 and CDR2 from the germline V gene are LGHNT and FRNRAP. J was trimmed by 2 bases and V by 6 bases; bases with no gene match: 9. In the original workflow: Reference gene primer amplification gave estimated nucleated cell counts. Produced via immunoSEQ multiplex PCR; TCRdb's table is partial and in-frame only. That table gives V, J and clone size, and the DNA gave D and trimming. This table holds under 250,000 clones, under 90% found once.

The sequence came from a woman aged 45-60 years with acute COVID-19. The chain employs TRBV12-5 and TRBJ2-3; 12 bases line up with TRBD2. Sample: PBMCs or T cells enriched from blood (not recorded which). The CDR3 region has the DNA TGTGCTAGTGGCCCTGAAGGACTAGCGGGAATCACAGATACGCAGTATTTT. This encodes CASGPEGLAGITDTQYF.